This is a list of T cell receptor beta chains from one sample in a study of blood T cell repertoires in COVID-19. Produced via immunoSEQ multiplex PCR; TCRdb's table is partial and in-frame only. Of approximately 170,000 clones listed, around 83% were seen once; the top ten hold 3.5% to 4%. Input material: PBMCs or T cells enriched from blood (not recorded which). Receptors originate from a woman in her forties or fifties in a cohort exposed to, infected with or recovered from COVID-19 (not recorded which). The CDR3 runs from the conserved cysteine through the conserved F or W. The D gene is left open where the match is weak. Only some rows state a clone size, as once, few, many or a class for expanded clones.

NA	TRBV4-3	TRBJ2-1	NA	CASSPVKVSYNEQFF	TGCGCCAGCAGCCCAGTGAAAGTATCCTACAATGAGCAGTTCTTC
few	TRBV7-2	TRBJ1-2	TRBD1	CASSLGGAGGDGYTF	TGTGCCAGCAGCTTAGGAGGGGCAGGGGGCGATGGCTACACCTTC
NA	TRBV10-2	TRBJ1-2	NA	CASSDRDNYGYTF	TGCGCCAGCAGTGATAGAGATAACTATGGCTACACCTTC
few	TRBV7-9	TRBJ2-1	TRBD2	CALAGTSNNEQFF	TGTGCCTTAGCCGGGACTAGCAACAATGAGCAGTTCTTC
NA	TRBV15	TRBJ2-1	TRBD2	CATSRDSGTSTHEQFF	TGTGCCACCAGCAGAGATTCAGGGACTAGCACCCATGAGCAGTTCTTC
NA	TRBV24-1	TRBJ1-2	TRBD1	CATSDSRQGRNYGYTF	TGTGCCACCAGTGATTCCCGACAGGGAAGGAACTATGGCTACACCTTC
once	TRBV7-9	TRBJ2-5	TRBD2	CASSNPGPGRETQYF	TGTGCCAGCAGCAACCCGGGACCCGGGAGGGAGACCCAGTACTTC
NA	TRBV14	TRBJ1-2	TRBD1	CASSRTGGWGYTF	TGTGCCAGCAGTCGGACAGGGGGCTGGGGCTACACCTTC
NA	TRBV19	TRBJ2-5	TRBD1	CASNMAGGEQETQYF	TGTGCCAGTAATATGGCAGGGGGTGAACAAGAGACCCAGTACTTC
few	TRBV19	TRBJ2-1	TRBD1	CASKDRGRDNEQFF	TGTGCCAGTAAAGACAGGGGAAGGGATAATGAGCAGTTCTTC
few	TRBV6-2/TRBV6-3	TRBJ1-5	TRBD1	CASSRLGRQGVSNQPQHF	TGTGCCAGCAGTAGGCTCGGGAGACAGGGTGTAAGCAATCAGCCCCAGCATTTT
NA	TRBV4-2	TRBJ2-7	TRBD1	CASSQEGDRGSYEQYF	TGTGCCAGCAGCCAAGAGGGGGACAGGGGGTCCTACGAGCAGTACTTC
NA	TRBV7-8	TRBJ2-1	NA	CASSLISGVVYNEQFF	TGTGCCAGCAGCTTAATTTCGGGAGTCGTCTACAATGAGCAGTTCTTC
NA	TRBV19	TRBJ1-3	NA	CGSTTTDSGNTIYF	TGTGGCAGCACCACCACTGACTCTGGAAACACCATATATTTT
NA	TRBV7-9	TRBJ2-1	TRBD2	CASSPLRTSGGAREQFF	TGTGCCAGCAGCCCACTAAGGACTAGCGGGGGGGCTCGGGAGCAGTTCTTC
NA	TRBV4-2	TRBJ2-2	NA	CASSQEATVRGELFF	TGTGCCAGCAGCCAAGAAGCCACAGTCCGAGGGGAGCTGTTTTTT
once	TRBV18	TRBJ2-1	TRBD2	CASSQGLAVTYNEQFF	TGTGCCAGCTCGCAGGGACTAGCGGTCACCTACAATGAGCAGTTCTTC
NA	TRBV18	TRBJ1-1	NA	CASSPRHQSTEAFF	TGTGCCAGCTCACCACGACACCAGAGCACTGAAGCTTTCTTT
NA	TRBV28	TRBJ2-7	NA	CASTPTLDSSYEQYF	TGTGCCAGCACCCCCACCCTGGACAGCTCCTACGAGCAGTACTTC
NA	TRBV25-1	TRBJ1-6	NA	CASSEGATYNSPLHF	TGTGCCAGCAGTGAGGGAGCAACCTATAATTCACCCCTCCACTTT
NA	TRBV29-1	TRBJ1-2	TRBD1	CSAQEGQNYGYTF	TGCAGCGCCCAAGAGGGACAGAACTATGGCTACACCTTC
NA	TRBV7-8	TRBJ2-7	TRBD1	CASSDRDRANEQYF	TGTGCCAGCAGCGACCGGGACAGGGCGAACGAGCAGTACTTC
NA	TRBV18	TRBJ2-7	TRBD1	CASSPTGGSYEQYF	TGTGCCAGCTCACCGACAGGGGGGAGCTACGAGCAGTACTTC
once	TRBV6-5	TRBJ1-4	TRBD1	CASRSGQVAEKLFF	TGTGCCAGCAGGTCTGGACAGGTGGCTGAAAAACTGTTTTTT
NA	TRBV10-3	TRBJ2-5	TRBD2	CAIKELAGGRETQYF	TGTGCCATCAAAGAACTAGCGGGGGGGCGTGAGACCCAGTACTTC
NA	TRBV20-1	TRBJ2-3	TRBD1	CSASHSFRTGADTQYF	TGCAGTGCTAGTCATTCTTTCCGGACAGGTGCAGATACGCAGTATTTT
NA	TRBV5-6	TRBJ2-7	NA	CASSLGRRGYEQYF	TGTGCCAGCAGCTTGGGGCGGAGAGGGTACGAGCAGTACTTC
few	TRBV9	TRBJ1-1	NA	CASSASSMNTEAFF	TGTGCCAGCAGCGCAAGTAGCATGAACACTGAAGCTTTCTTT
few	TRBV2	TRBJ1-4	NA	CASSTPRVSNEKLFF	TGTGCCAGCAGTACCCCCAGGGTTTCTAATGAAAAACTGTTTTTT
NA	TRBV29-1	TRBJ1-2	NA	CSVDLGGANYGYTF	TGCAGCGTCGACCTTGGGGGCGCTAACTATGGCTACACCTTC
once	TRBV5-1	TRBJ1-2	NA	CASTQQDNYGYTF	TGCGCCAGCACCCAACAGGATAACTATGGCTACACCTTC
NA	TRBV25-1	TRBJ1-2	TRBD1	CASSEKQGAYGYTF	TGTGCCAGCAGTGAGAAGCAGGGGGCCTATGGCTACACCTTC
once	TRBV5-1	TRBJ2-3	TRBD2	CASSLGVTSNTDTQYF	TGCGCCAGCAGCTTGGGGGTGACTAGCAACACGGATACGCAGTATTTT
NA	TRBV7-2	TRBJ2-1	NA	CASSLLMTGEQFF	TGTGCCAGCAGCTTATTAATGACGGGTGAGCAGTTCTTC
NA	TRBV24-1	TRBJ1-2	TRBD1	CATSDWTGANYGYTF	TGTGCCACCAGTGATTGGACAGGGGCTAACTATGGCTACACCTTC
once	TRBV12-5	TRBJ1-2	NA	CASGLGGAIYGYTF	TGTGCTAGTGGTTTAGGGGGGGCTATCTATGGCTACACCTTC
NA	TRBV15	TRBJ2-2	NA	CATSRSTGGGSGELFF	TGTGCCACCAGCAGATCCACCGGTGGCGGCAGCGGGGAGCTGTTTTTT
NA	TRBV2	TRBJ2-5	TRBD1	CASNIRQGAPETQYF	TGTGCCAGCAATATTCGGCAGGGGGCACCAGAGACCCAGTACTTC
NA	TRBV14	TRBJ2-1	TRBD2	CASSPLRLAGDNEQFF	TGTGCCAGCAGCCCCCTACGACTAGCGGGGGACAATGAGCAGTTCTTC
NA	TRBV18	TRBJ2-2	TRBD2	CASSPLRTSGSGTGELFF	TGTGCCAGCTCACCACTCCGGACTAGCGGGAGCGGCACCGGGGAGCTGTTTTTT
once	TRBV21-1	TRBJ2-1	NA	CASSNKSGTGPYNEQFF	TGTGCCAGCAGCAATAAATCCGGGACAGGGCCCTACAATGAGCAGTTCTTC
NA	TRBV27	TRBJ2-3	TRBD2	CASSGTSVTDTQYF	TGTGCCAGCAGTGGGACTAGCGTCACAGATACGCAGTATTTT
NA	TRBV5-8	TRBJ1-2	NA	CASSPGSVGDRPYGYTF	TGTGCCAGCAGCCCGGGTTCAGTGGGAGACAGGCCCTATGGCTACACCTTC
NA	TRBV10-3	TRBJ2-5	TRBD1	CAISKRTGEGETQYF	TGTGCCATCAGTAAACGGACAGGGGAGGGAGAGACCCAGTACTTC
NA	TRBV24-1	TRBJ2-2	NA	CATSDFEGSGTGELFF	TGTGCCACCAGTGATTTTGAGGGTTCGGGAACCGGGGAGCTGTTTTTT
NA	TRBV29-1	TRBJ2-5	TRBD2	CSVEGRVGLKETQYF	TGCAGCGTTGAGGGGAGGGTTGGACTCAAAGAGACCCAGTACTTC
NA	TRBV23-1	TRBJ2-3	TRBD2	CASGAGGRFTDTQYF	TGCGCCAGCGGGGCGGGGGGGCGCTTTACAGATACGCAGTATTTT
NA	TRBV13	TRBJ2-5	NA	CASSLGTGLRETQYF	TGTGCCAGCAGCTTAGGGACAGGACTTCGGGAGACCCAGTACTTC